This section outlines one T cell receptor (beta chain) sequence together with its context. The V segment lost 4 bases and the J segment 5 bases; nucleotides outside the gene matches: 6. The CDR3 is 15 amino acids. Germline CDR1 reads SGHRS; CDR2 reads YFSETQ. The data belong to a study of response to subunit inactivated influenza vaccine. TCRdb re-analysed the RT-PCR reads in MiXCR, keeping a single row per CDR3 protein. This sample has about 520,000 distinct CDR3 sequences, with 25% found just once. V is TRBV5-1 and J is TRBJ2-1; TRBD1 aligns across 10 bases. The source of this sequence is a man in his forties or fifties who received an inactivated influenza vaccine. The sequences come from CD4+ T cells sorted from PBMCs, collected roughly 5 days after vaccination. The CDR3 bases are TGCGCCAGCAGCCCGGGACAGGGGTCCAACAATGAGCAGTTCTTC. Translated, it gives CASSPGQGSNNEQFF.